These 10 T cell receptor beta chains were sequenced from one sample in a study of identical twins. Via MiXCR, TCRdb re-called the 5' RACE reads, giving one row per CDR3 protein. The data show about 470,000 distinct CDR3 sequences, about 24% seen once. These data also formed part of another study, on T cells expressing NK-cell markers.

Sequenced input: CD4+ T cells sorted from blood. Source of these receptors: a woman between 18 and 29 years old in good health.

The chain has TRBV7-8 and TRBJ1-1, with a tentative D call TRBD1 (5 bases). V was clipped by 0 bases and J by 6 bases, with 5 bases between them. Germline CDR1 and CDR2: SGHVS and FQNEAQ. This CDR3 region has 12 residues. CDR3 in DNA: TGTGCCAGCAGCTTAGCGGGGGCTGAAGCTTTCTTT. Its translation: CASSLAGAEAFF.

CDR3 nucleotides: TGTGCCAGCGGGGTAATGGGCAATCAGCCCCAGCATTTT. It specifies CASGVMGNQPQHF. This chain links TRBV3-1 with TRBJ1-5; D remains unclear. The ends were cut back, 8 bases at V and 2 bases at J, with 10 bases in the middle. The V gene's germline CDR1 is LGHDT and CDR2 YNNKEL (reference sequence). The CDR3 contains 13 residues.

This clonotype appeared a few times. CDR3 sequence reads: CASSLASKWRQNFYGYTF. CDR3 nucleotides: TGTGCCAGCAGCTTGGCATCCAAATGGCGACAGAACTTTTATGGCTACACCTTC. The rearrangement uses TRBV5-5 and TRBJ1-2; tentatively, D is TRBD1 (5 bases). Between the trimmed V and J ends, which lost 0 bases and 5 bases, there was a span of 23 bases. CDR3 length equals 18 residues. CDR1 is SGHKS and CDR2 is YYEKEE in the germline V gene (reference sequence).

This clonotype was found a few times. The V gene is TRBV11-2, the J gene TRBJ1-6; possibly TRBD1 for D (5 bases). This CDR3 region has 15 residues. Germline CDR1 SGHAT, CDR2 FQNNGV. V lost 6 bases and J 7 bases, leaving 16 bases between the germline ends. CDR3 nucleotides: TGTGCCAGCAGTCGTAGGGGAGGCCCGAATTCACCCCTCCACTTT. The encoded protein is CASSRRGGPNSPLHF.

This clonotype appeared a few times. This chain links TRBV6-4 with TRBJ2-1; 11 bases match TRBD2. The CDR3 has 18 residues. The trim removed 4 bases at V and 0 bases at J, leaving 8 bases unmatched. Germline CDR1 MRHNA, CDR2 SNTAGT. This CDR3 is CASSVASGGRSSYNEQFF. In nucleotides, the CDR3 is TGTGCCAGCAGTGTGGCTAGCGGGGGGAGAAGCTCCTACAATGAGCAGTTCTTC.

The chain is built from TRBV20-1 and TRBJ2-1, with TRBD2 identical over 14 bases. V was pared by 1 base and J by 0 bases, with 8 bases of the junction left unmatched. Germline V gives CDR1 DFQATT, CDR2 SNEGSKA (reference sequence). The CDR3 sequence is 19 residues long. CDR3 nucleotides: TGCAGTGCTAGAGTTAAGGGACTAGCGGGAGTCAGCTCCTACAATGAGCAGTTCTTC. Encoded protein: CSARVKGLAGVSSYNEQFF.

This clonotype was seen more than once but under ten times. The V call is TRBV28, the J call TRBJ1-4; D gene unclear. Trimming pared 1 base from V and 1 base from J, leaving 7 bases between. CDR1 MDHEN and CDR2 SYDVKM come from the germline V gene. The CDR3 is 15 residues long. Written as DNA, the CDR3 is TGTGCCAGCAGTTTATTCCCGGGAACTAATGAAAAACTGTTTTTT. Translating it yields CASSLFPGTNEKLFF.

This chain joins TRBV20-1 and TRBJ2-1; 7 bases match TRBD2. Germline V gene sequence: CDR1 DFQATT, CDR2 SNEGSKA (reference sequence). The CDR3 sequence is 15 residues long. Trimming took 3 bases from V and 7 from J; bases not matched to a gene: 12. The CDR3, as DNA: TGCAGTGCTAGGGCATTGGGAGGGCCTTGGAATGAGCAGTTCTTC. Translation gives CSARALGGPWNEQFF.

The rearrangement joins TRBV5-1 to TRBJ1-4; TRBD1 matches at 7 bases. The CDR3 is made up of 14 amino acids. V dropped 4 bases and J dropped 8; count of bases not matched to a gene: 8. In germline, CDR1 is SGHRS, CDR2 YFSETQ. This CDR3 reads CASSLRTGREKLFF. CDR3 coding DNA: TGCGCCAGCAGCCTACGGACAGGTCGCGAAAAACTGTTTTTT. The full variable domain, rest sourced from reference TRBV5-1 and TRBJ1-4, is KAGVTQTPRYLIKTRGQQVTLSCSPISGHRSVSWYQQTPGQGLQFLFEYFSETQRNKGNFPGRFSGRQFSNSRSEMNVSTLELGDSALYLCASSLRTGREKLFFGSGTQLSVL.

The V call is TRBV2, the J call TRBJ2-1; possibly TRBD1 or TRBD2 for D (6 bases each). Per germline, CDR1 SNHLY and CDR2 FYNNEI. The CDR3 contains 13 residues. V lost 7 bases and J 7 bases, leaving 14 bases between the germline ends. CDR3 in amino acids: CASTGGRWNEQFF. CDR3 sequence (DNA): TGTGCCAGCACCGGGGGCAGATGGAATGAGCAGTTCTTC.